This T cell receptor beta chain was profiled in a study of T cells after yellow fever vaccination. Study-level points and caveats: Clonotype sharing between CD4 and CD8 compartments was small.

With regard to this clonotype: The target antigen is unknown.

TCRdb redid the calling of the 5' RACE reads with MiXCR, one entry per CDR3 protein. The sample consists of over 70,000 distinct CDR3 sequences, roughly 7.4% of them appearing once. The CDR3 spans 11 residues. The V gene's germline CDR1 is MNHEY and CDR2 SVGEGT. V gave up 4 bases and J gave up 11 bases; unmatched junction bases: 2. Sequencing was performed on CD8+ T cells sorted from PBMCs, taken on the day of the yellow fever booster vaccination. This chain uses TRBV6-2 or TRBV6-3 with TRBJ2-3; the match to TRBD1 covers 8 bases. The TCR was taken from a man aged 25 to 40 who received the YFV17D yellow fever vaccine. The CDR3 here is CASSFGTGQYF. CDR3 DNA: TGTGCCAGCAGTTTCGGGACAGGGCAGTATTTT.